A selection of T cell receptor beta chains follows, all from one sample in a study of OX40 agonist ivuxolimab in advanced cancers. Some clones are missing from TCRdb's copy, which holds only in-frame ones; the method was immunoSEQ multiplex PCR. The sample lists 83,000 or so clones, around 85% occurring once. The sample was CD4+ or CD8+ T cells sorted from blood, taken in a trial of the OX40 agonist ivuxolimab. The receptors stem from an adult with an advanced solid tumor such as melanoma, head and neck, liver or kidney cancer. Each CDR3 is given with its conserved first and last residue. D genes are given only for firm matches. Size is omitted from some rows. Given values are once, few, many or a class for expanded clones.

j_call v_call clone_size cdr3_length d_call cdr3_aa cdr3_nt
TRBJ2-7 TRBV6-5 - 12 TRBD1 CASKQGSYEQYF TGTGCCAGCAAACAGGGGAGCTACGAGCAGTACTTC
TRBJ2-5 TRBV15 - 12 - CATSRVGETQYF TGTGCCACCAGCAGAGTAGGGGAGACCCAGTACTTC
TRBJ1-5 TRBV28 - 15 TRBD1 CASSTGTGIGQPQHF TGTGCCAGCAGCACCGGGACAGGGATTGGACAGCCCCAGCATTTT
TRBJ2-7 TRBV4-2 - 17 TRBD2 CASSRGGLAGGNYEQYF TGTGCCAGCAGCCGAGGAGGACTAGCGGGGGGAAACTACGAGCAGTACTTC
TRBJ2-7 TRBV7-9 - 15 TRBD1 CASSLARGTGGEQYF TGTGCCAGCAGCTTAGCGCGGGGTACAGGGGGCGAGCAGTACTTC
TRBJ1-1 TRBV28 - 12 - CASTAGLTEAFF TGTGCCAGCACAGCAGGGCTCACTGAAGCTTTCTTT
TRBJ2-1 TRBV27 - 14 TRBD2 CASRGLDAYNEQFF TGTGCCAGCCGGGGACTAGACGCCTACAATGAGCAGTTCTTC
TRBJ1-5 TRBV7-9 - 13 - CASSLNGEQPQHF TGTGCCAGCAGCTTAAACGGGGAACAGCCCCAGCATTTT
TRBJ1-2 TRBV27 - 15 - CASSLDYSGVDGYTF TGTGCCAGCAGTTTAGACTACAGTGGGGTGGATGGCTACACCTTC
TRBJ1-2 TRBV18 - 14 - CASSPDGGNWGYTF TGTGCCAGCTCACCAGACGGAGGGAACTGGGGCTACACCTTC
TRBJ2-1 TRBV6-5 - 15 TRBD1 CASSRGTGGSNEQFF TGTGCCAGCAGTCGCGGGACAGGGGGCTCCAATGAGCAGTTCTTC
TRBJ2-7 TRBV6-5 - 14 - CASSYFPGASEQYF TGTGCCAGCAGTTACTTCCCGGGAGCATCCGAGCAGTACTTC
TRBJ1-2 TRBV7-9 once 14 - CASSLRELGYGYTF TGTGCCAGCAGCTTAAGGGAATTGGGGTATGGCTACACCTTC
TRBJ2-7 TRBV6-5 - 13 - CASSTGRSYEQYF TGTGCCAGCAGTACGGGACGGAGCTACGAGCAGTACTTC
TRBJ1-4 TRBV9 - 13 - CASSVGPGEKLFF TGTGCCAGCAGCGTAGGGCCGGGGGAAAAACTGTTTTTT
TRBJ2-5 TRBV4-3 once 17 TRBD2 CASSQDFRLAGEETQYF TGCGCCAGCAGCCAAGATTTTAGACTAGCGGGGGAAGAGACCCAGTACTTC
TRBJ1-1 TRBV5-6 few 14 - CASSQTISQGAAFF TGTGCCAGCAGCCAAACGATCTCACAGGGAGCAGCTTTCTTT
TRBJ2-2 TRBV30 - 11 - CAWSVSGELFF TGTGCCTGGAGTGTATCCGGGGAGCTGTTTTTT